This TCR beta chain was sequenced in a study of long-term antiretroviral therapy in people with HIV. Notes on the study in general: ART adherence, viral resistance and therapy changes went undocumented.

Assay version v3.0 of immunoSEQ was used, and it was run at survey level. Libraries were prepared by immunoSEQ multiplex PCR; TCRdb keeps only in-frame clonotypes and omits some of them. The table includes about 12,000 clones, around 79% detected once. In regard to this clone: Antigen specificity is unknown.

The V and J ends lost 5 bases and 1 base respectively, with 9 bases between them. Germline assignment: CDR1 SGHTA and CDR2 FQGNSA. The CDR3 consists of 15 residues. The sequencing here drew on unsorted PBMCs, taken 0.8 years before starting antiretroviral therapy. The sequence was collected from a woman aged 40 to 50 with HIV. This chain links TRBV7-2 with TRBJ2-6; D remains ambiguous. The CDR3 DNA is TGTGCCAGCAGCCCCAGAGGATCTGGGGCCAACGTCCTGACTTTC. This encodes CASSPRGSGANVLTF.